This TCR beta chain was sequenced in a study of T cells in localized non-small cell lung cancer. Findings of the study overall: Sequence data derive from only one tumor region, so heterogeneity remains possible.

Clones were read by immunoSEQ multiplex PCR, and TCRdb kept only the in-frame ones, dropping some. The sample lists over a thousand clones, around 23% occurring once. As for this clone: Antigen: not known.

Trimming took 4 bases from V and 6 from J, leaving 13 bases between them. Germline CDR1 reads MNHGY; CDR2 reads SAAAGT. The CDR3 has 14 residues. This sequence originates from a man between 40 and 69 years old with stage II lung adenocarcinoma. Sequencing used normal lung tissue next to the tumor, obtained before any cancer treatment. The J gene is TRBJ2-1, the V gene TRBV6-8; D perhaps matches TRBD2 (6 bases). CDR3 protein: CASSSRAGLNEQFF. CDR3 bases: TGTGCCAGCAGTTCGCGGGCGGGACTCAATGAGCAGTTCTTC.